One sample yielded the 9 T cell receptor beta chains listed below, sequenced in a study of blood T cell repertoires in COVID-19. Produced via immunoSEQ multiplex PCR; TCRdb's table is partial and in-frame only. The sample holds a few hundred thousand clones, roughly 90% seen once. Source material: PBMCs or T cells enriched from blood (not recorded which). The receptors were sampled from a woman in her 30s who had recovered from COVID-19.

The chain joins TRBV19 to TRBJ1-3; D remains ambiguous. Trimming stripped 2 bases from V and 1 base from J, with 12 bases between. The CDR3 contains 16 residues. Germline V CDR1 and CDR2: LNHDA, SQIVND (reference sequence). The CDR3 here is CASSIPRQRSGNTIYF. CDR3 in DNA: TGTGCCAGTAGTATACCGCGGCAAAGATCTGGAAACACCATATATTTT.

This clone has only one observation. CDR3 nucleotides: TGTGCCAGCAGTACCCTCCCGGACAGATACAACGAGCAGTACTTC. Encoded protein: CASSTLPDRYNEQYF. The chain employs TRBV6-5 and TRBJ2-7, with D possibly TRBD1 on 6 matching bases. Trimming removed 5 bases from V and 5 bases from J, with 19 bases in between. The germline gives CDR1 MNHEY, CDR2 SVGAGI. This CDR3 comprises 15 residues.

The chain employs TRBV10-3 and TRBJ1-5, with TRBD1 matching over 7 bases. CDR1 and CDR2 from the germline V gene are ENHRY and SYGVKD. This CDR3 comprises 14 residues. With V trimmed by 4 bases and J by 6 bases, 6 bases remained unmatched. CDR3 residues: CAISGTGDAQPQHF. In nucleotides, the CDR3 is TGTGCCATCAGTGGCACAGGGGACGCTCAGCCCCAGCATTTT.

The chain joins TRBV12-5 to TRBJ2-3; no firm D call. The length of the CDR3 is 15 residues. Germline values: CDR1 LGHNT, CDR2 FRNRAP. Trimming left V 0 bases short and J 3 bases short, with 10 bases between. The CDR3 loop reads CASGLVQTFTDTQYF. For the CDR3, the DNA is TGTGCTAGTGGTTTGGTACAAACGTTTACAGATACGCAGTATTTT. Variable domain in full (rest from reference TRBV12-5 and TRBJ2-3): DARVTQTPRHKVTEMGQEVTMRCQPILGHNTVFWYRQTMMQGLELLAYFRNRAPLDDSGMPKDRFSAEMPDATLATLKIQPSEPRDSAVYFCASGLVQTFTDTQYFGPGTRLTVL.

The genes are TRBV19 and TRBJ1-6; D is possibly TRBD1 (6 bases). Trimming shortened V by 5 bases and J by 7 bases, and 15 bases separated the two germline ends. The CDR3 has 15 amino acids. Germline V gene data show CDR1 as LNHDA and CDR2 as SQIVND (reference sequence). The CDR3 sequence is CASSPRTEKNSPLHF. CDR3 nucleotides: TGTGCCAGTAGTCCCCGGACAGAAAAGAATTCACCCCTCCACTTT.

This sequence joins TRBV4-2 and TRBJ2-2; 10 nucleotides align to TRBD2. The V gene end was trimmed by 1 base and the J gene end by 5 bases; junction bases not matched to a gene: 13. Germline CDR1 is LGHNA and CDR2 is YNFKEQ. The CDR3 totals 19 residues. CDR3 DNA sequence: TGTGCCAGCAGCCAAGTGGGGCTAGCGGGGGCCCCAGGGACCGGGGAGCTGTTTTTT. Translation gives CASSQVGLAGAPGTGELFF.

This clone was seen a handful of times. The chain links TRBV28 to TRBJ1-2; tentative D call: TRBD1 (6 bases). Germline CDR1 is MDHEN and CDR2 is SYDVKM. The CDR3 extends over 13 amino acids. V lost 6 bases, J lost 4 bases, and 12 bases lay in between. CDR3: CASRPTGLYGYTF. For the CDR3, the DNA is TGTGCCAGCAGGCCGACAGGACTCTATGGCTACACCTTC.

This clone appeared a single time. The chain is built from TRBV18 and TRBJ2-7; 7 bases fit TRBD1. The V gene's germline CDR1 is KGHSH and CDR2 LQKENI. V was clipped by 3 bases and J by 6 bases; unmatched bases: 5. The CDR3 loop spans 13 amino acids. This CDR3 is CASSPGTDSEQYF. CDR3 sequence (DNA): TGTGCCAGCTCACCGGGGACAGACAGCGAGCAGTACTTC.

This chain's CDR3 is CASSQLQVRNYGYTF. In DNA, the CDR3 is TGTGCCAGTAGCCAGTTACAGGTACGAAACTATGGCTACACCTTC. The V and J genes are TRBV19 and TRBJ1-2; TRBD1 is a possible D gene (5 bases). V gave up 6 bases and J gave up 2 bases, with 16 bases separating them. Germline V gives CDR1 LNHDA, CDR2 SQIVND (reference sequence). The CDR3 has 15 amino acids. The whole variable domain, filled in from reference TRBV19 and TRBJ1-2, reads DGGITQSPKYLFRKEGQNVTLSCEQNLNHDAMYWYRQDPGQGLRLIYYSQIVNDFQKGDIAEGYSVSREKKESFPLTVTSAQKNPTAFYLCASSQLQVRNYGYTFGSGTRLTVV.